This T cell receptor beta chain came from a study of shared clonotypes between healthy human individuals. In the study overall: The donors, two women and a few men, were aged 18 to 49.

General study findings and limits: Genetic and exposure-history diversity was limited by the small donor number.

Naivety among CD8 cells was defined by CD45RO negativity and positive CCR7 selection, thereby excluding terminally differentiated effector memory CD45RA+ cells. Deletions cut 7 bases from V and 0 bases from J, with 7 bases between. There are 13 residues in the CDR3. The V gene's germline CDR1 is SNHLY and CDR2 FYNNEI. Running of the assay took place at deep level. Each sorted subset replicate got 200 ng genomic DNA, tens of thousands of genomes. Profiled with immunoSEQ multiplex PCR; TCRdb holds only in-frame clones, not every one. The sample holds about 1.9 million clones, roughly 95% seen once. Details on this clone: Its antigen is as yet unknown.

The receptor comes from a man aged 18 to 29 in good health. Some clones in this sample may be carry-over from other donors' samples. The chain employs TRBV2 and TRBJ2-4; D ambiguous. The sequenced sample was naive CD8+ T cells from PBMCs. Here the CDR3 DNA reads TGTGCCAGCAAAGTCCTAGCCAAAAACATTCAGTACTTC. This sequence encodes CASKVLAKNIQYF. The full variable domain, its missing parts supplied by reference TRBV2 and TRBJ2-4, is EPEVTQTPSHQVTQMGQEVILRCVPISNHLYFYWYRQILGQKVEFLVSFYNNEISEKSEIFDDQFSVERPDGSNFTLKIRSTKLEDSAMYFCASKVLAKNIQYFGAGTRLSVL.